The 20 T cell receptor beta chains in this list originate from one sample, sequenced in a study of cytomegalovirus exposure and HLA in healthy donors (dated by TCRdb to 2016 to 2017). The method behind the library was the immunoSEQ multiplex PCR assay. A mixture of 60 forward primers for TCR Vbeta segments and 13 reverse primers for TCR Jbeta segments was used in the multiplex PCR. TCRdb carries this immuneACCESS record with in-frame sequences only. Its versions omit some clonotypes, under half of them owing to an unresolved V gene in the studies checked, with the rest unexplained. The sample includes 190,000 or so clones, with around 83% observed a single time. In total, the top ten clones hold about 1.6% of the sample. What was sequenced was PBMCs. The receptors originated from a man aged 50 to 60 in good health and CMV-seronegative.

The chain carries TRBV6-6 and TRBJ1-3; 7 bases fit TRBD1. Germline values: CDR1 MNHNY, CDR2 SVGAGI (reference sequence). The CDR3 consists of 15 residues. V shed 6 bases, J shed 4 bases, and the junction held 9 bases outside the gene matches. CDR3 nucleotides: TGTGCCAGCAGCCTACAGGGGACGTACGGAAACACCATATATTTT. Translation gives CASSLQGTYGNTIYF.

This clone was recorded a few times. CDR3 sequence: CASTQLGDTDPNEQFF. Written as DNA, the CDR3 is TGTGCCAGCACTCAACTCGGGGACACTGATCCCAATGAGCAGTTCTTC. The V and J genes are TRBV21-1 and TRBJ2-1; the DNA was not compared with TRBD1, the D call given in the table. TRBV21-1 is labeled a pseudogene. The CDR3 is 16 amino acids.

V is TRBV7-2 and J is TRBJ1-5, with TRBD1 matching 10 bases. The CDR3 loop spans 13 amino acids. CDR1 SGHTA and CDR2 FQGNSA come from the germline V gene. V lost 5 bases and J lost 12; bases outside the gene matches: 7. CDR3 DNA sequence: TGTGCCAGCAGCACCCTCCGGGACAGGGGCCAGCATTTT. It codes for CASSTLRDRGQHF.

This chain uses TRBV12-5 with TRBJ2-3, with 8 bases aligning to TRBD2. The CDR3 contains 14 residues. The germline CDR1 and CDR2 sequences are LGHNT and FRNRAP. With 3 bases clipped from V and 4 bases from J, the junction kept 3 bases outside the gene matches. DNA of the CDR3: TGTGCTAGTGGTTTCGGGGGGGTGGCAGATACGCAGTATTTT. As protein: CASGFGGVADTQYF.

V and J are TRBV7-2 and TRBJ2-7; 9 bases are a match to TRBD2. The CDR3 has 15 amino acids. Trimming cost V 6 bases and J 2 bases; bases outside gene matches: 8. Germline CDR1 is SGHTA and CDR2 is FQGNSA. The CDR3 sequence is CASRRGSGGTYEQYF. CDR3 bases: TGTGCCAGCAGACGGGGTAGCGGGGGAACCTACGAGCAGTACTTC.

For the CDR3, the DNA is TGTGCCAGCAGCCAAGACCCAGCGGGCGGGCATAATGAGCAGTTCTTC. Translated, it gives CASSQDPAGGHNEQFF. The chain joins TRBV4-2 to TRBJ2-1; TRBD2 might be the D (6 bases). Germline CDR1 LGHNA, CDR2 YNFKEQ. Trimming cost V 0 bases and J 7 bases, with 16 bases left between them. The length of the CDR3 is 16 residues.

This clone has just a few counts. V and J are TRBV5-1 and TRBJ1-6; tentatively, D is TRBD1 (5 bases). There are 14 residues in the CDR3. Trimming removed 4 bases from V and 7 bases from J, with 12 bases in between. Germline V gene lookup returns CDR1 SGHRS and CDR2 YFSETQ. The CDR3 loop reads CASSLDKTNSPLHF. In DNA, the CDR3 is TGCGCCAGCAGCCTGGACAAAACCAATTCACCCCTCCACTTT.

The chain joins TRBV18 to TRBJ2-7, with a possible D match to TRBD1 (6 bases). Per germline, CDR1 KGHSH and CDR2 LQKENI. V lost 2 bases to trimming and J lost 0 bases, with 14 bases between them. The CDR3 covers 16 residues. The CDR3 DNA sequence: TGTGCCAGCTCACCATCGGGCGCACAGGGCTCCTACGAGCAGTACTTC. This sequence encodes CASSPSGAQGSYEQYF.

The chain has TRBV5-4 and TRBJ2-2; 9 bases agree with TRBD2. The V segment lost 1 base and the J segment 5 bases; nucleotides outside the gene matches: 3. There are 15 residues in the CDR3. Per the germline V gene, CDR1 is SGHNT and CDR2 is YYREEE (reference sequence). CDR3 in amino acids: CASSLRAGGTGELFF. DNA for the CDR3: TGTGCCAGCAGCTTGAGAGCGGGGGGAACCGGGGAGCTGTTTTTT.

The chain links TRBV7-2 to TRBJ1-1; D is unresolved. The V gene's germline CDR1 is SGHTA and CDR2 FQGNSA. With 4 bases removed from V and 1 base from J, the gap between germline ends came to 7 bases. There are 13 residues in the CDR3. This CDR3 is CASSSNRNTEAFF. DNA of the CDR3: TGTGCCAGCAGCTCTAACAGGAACACTGAAGCTTTCTTT.

The CDR3, as DNA: TGTGCCAGCAGCTTTGGGACTAGCGGGAGGAATGAGCAGTTCTTC. Amino acids: CASSFGTSGRNEQFF. The chain links TRBV7-9 to TRBJ2-1; 15 bases are shared with TRBD2. This CDR3 has 15 amino acids. V was clipped by 3 bases and J by 7 bases; unmatched bases: 1. Germline V gene sequence: CDR1 SEHNR, CDR2 FQNEAQ (reference sequence).

The chain carries TRBV7-3 and TRBJ2-2; D uncertain. V lost 0 bases to trimming and J lost 5 bases, with 10 bases between them. The germline V gene has CDR1 SGHTA and CDR2 FQGTGA. CDR3 length: 15 residues. CDR3 bases: TGTGCCAGCAGCTTAACGACTTTGATGACCGGGGAGCTGTTTTTT. It specifies CASSLTTLMTGELFF. Using reference TRBV7-3 and TRBJ2-2 for the parts outside the CDR3, the full variable domain is GAGVSQTPSNKVTEKGKYVELRCDPISGHTALYWYRQSLGQGPEFLIYFQGTGAADDSGLPNDRFFAVRPEGSVSTLKIQRTERGDSAVYLCASSLTTLMTGELFFGEGSRLTVL.

Worth noting for this clone: Distinct nucleotide sequences in the sample also encode this CDR3. The rearrangement joins TRBV2 to TRBJ2-3; tentatively, D is TRBD1 (7 bases). The germline gives CDR1 SNHLY, CDR2 FYNNEI. V was cut by 6 bases and J by 0 bases, with 13 bases left in between. This CDR3 has 15 residues. Here the CDR3 reads CASSAQGTSTDTQYF. The CDR3 coding sequence is TGTGCCAGCAGCGCACAGGGGACTAGCACAGATACGCAGTATTTT.

The genes are TRBV4-2 and TRBJ1-1; 9 bases align to TRBD1. After removal of 4 bases from V and 3 bases from J, the junction contained 6 bases not matched to a gene. The CDR3 totals 15 residues. In germline, CDR1 is LGHNA, CDR2 YNFKEQ. CDR3 sequence (DNA): TGTGCCAGCAGCCGGGGGACAGGGCGGGACACTGAAGCTTTCTTT. This encodes CASSRGTGRDTEAFF.

The chain uses TRBV7-8 and TRBJ1-1; D might be TRBD1 (6 bases). This CDR3 has 15 residues. Trimming removed 1 base at V and 3 bases at J, with 12 bases between. Germline values: CDR1 SGHVS, CDR2 FQNEAQ. CDR3 region: CASSLVRGIDTEAFF. The CDR3 bases are TGTGCCAGCAGCTTAGTCAGGGGAATTGACACTGAAGCTTTCTTT.

The chain joins TRBV20-1 to TRBJ1-2; no clear D gene. The CDR3 totals 11 residues. The V gene lost 6 bases and the J gene lost 8 bases, with 13 bases spanning the gap. Germline V gene data show CDR1 as DFQATT and CDR2 as SNEGSKA (reference sequence). This chain's CDR3 is CSAKRGWGYTF. In DNA form, the CDR3 reads TGCAGTGCCAAACGAGGGTGGGGCTACACCTTC.

This rearrangement joins TRBV19 to TRBJ2-7; D perhaps matches TRBD1 (5 bases). The length of the CDR3 is 12 residues. Per the germline V gene, CDR1 is LNHDA and CDR2 is SQIVND (reference sequence). V lost 5 bases and J 5 bases, leaving 10 bases between the germline ends. The CDR3 bases are TGTGCCAGTAGTTCTCGCAGGGACGAGCAGTACTTC. This codes for CASSSRRDEQYF.

The CDR3 bases are TGTGCCTGGAGTACCCAAGACAGGGTCTATGGCTACACCTTC. This translates into CAWSTQDRVYGYTF. This sequence joins TRBV30 and TRBJ1-2; the match to TRBD1 covers 7 bases. The CDR3 is made up of 14 amino acids. Germline lookup yields CDR1 GTSNPN and CDR2 SVGIG (reference sequence). J gave up 4 bases and V 2 bases, and 7 bases lay outside the gene matches.

The chain uses TRBV6-5 and TRBJ1-2; 9 positions agree with TRBD1. The V and J ends lost 2 bases and 5 bases, in that order; junction bases with no gene match: 6. This CDR3 region has 15 residues. Germline V lookup: CDR1 MNHEY, CDR2 SVGAGI. The CDR3 DNA is TGTGCCAGCAGTTACCAGGGGACAGGGTTTTATGGCTACACCTTC. This translates into CASSYQGTGFYGYTF.

The rearrangement uses TRBV9 and TRBJ1-1, with TRBD1 as a possible D gene (5 bases). Trimming stripped 0 bases from V and 6 bases from J, with 15 bases between. The CDR3 contains 15 residues. Per germline, CDR1 SGDLS and CDR2 YYNGEE. Here the CDR3 DNA reads TGTGCCAGCAGCGTAGCCACCGGACACTTATCTGAAGCTTTCTTT. It encodes CASSVATGHLSEAFF.